This is a list of T cell receptor beta chains from one sample in a study of blood T cell repertoires in COVID-19. Generated by immunoSEQ multiplex PCR, the TCRdb table keeps only in-frame clones and is missing some. The sample includes hundreds of thousands of clones, 85% to 90% of them seen just once. The sequencing sample was made of PBMCs or T cells enriched from blood (not recorded which). The receptors stem from a man in his forties who had recovered from COVID-19. The CDR3 runs from the conserved cysteine through the conserved F or W. The D gene is left open where the match is weak. The listing skips clone size in some rows; elsewhere it reads once, few, many or a size class.

clone_size d_call j_call v_call cdr3_aa cdr3_nt
. TRBD1 TRBJ2-7 TRBV19 CASSIDLGTGIYYEQYF TGTGCCAGTAGTATAGATCTTGGGACAGGGATCTACTACGAGCAGTACTTC
. . TRBJ1-1 TRBV5-8 CASSLATINTEAFF TGTGCCAGCAGCTTGGCAACAATCAACACTGAAGCTTTCTTT
. TRBD1 TRBJ1-6 TRBV5-6 CASSRGQGQNSPLHF TGTGCCAGCAGCCGGGGACAGGGGCAAAATTCACCCCTCCACTTT
. TRBD1 TRBJ1-2 TRBV10-3 CAISEGRGGGYGYTF TGTGCCATCAGTGAAGGTAGAGGGGGCGGCTATGGCTACACCTTC
. . TRBJ1-5 TRBV5-6 CASSTLKQELNQPQHF TGTGCCAGCAGCACTCTCAAACAGGAGCTCAATCAGCCCCAGCATTTT
. . TRBJ2-7 TRBV28 CASSLFQRLRSYEQYF TGTGCCAGCAGTTTATTCCAGCGCCTCCGCTCCTACGAGCAGTACTTC
. . TRBJ2-7 TRBV6-5 CASSLTGTPNEQYF TGTGCCAGCAGCCTAACCGGGACACCAAACGAGCAGTACTTC
. . TRBJ1-3 TRBV10-3 CATAGVGNTIYF TGTGCCACCGCAGGGGTTGGAAACACCATATATTTT
. TRBD2 TRBJ2-3 TRBV11-3 CASSPEGLANPDTQYF TGTGCCAGCAGCCCCGAGGGACTAGCTAATCCAGATACGCAGTATTTT
few TRBD1 TRBJ2-7 TRBV28 CASSYTPGTDYYEQYF TGTGCCAGCAGCTATACACCCGGGACAGATTATTACGAGCAGTACTTC
. . TRBJ1-1 TRBV6-5 CASRHSNTEAFF TGTGCCAGCCGACACAGTAACACTGAAGCTTTCTTT
. . TRBJ1-6 TRBV28 CASRQANSPLHF TGTGCCAGTCGGCAGGCCAATTCACCCCTCCACTTT
. TRBD1 TRBJ1-4 TRBV27 CASSLSWDSGEKLFF TGTGCCAGCAGTTTATCGTGGGACAGCGGTGAAAAACTGTTTTTT
. . TRBJ1-1 TRBV27 CASSLLDSRTEAFF TGTGCCAGCAGTTTATTGGACAGTAGGACTGAAGCTTTCTTT
. TRBD1 TRBJ1-2 TRBV28 CASSLGQETYGYTF TGTGCCAGCAGCCTGGGACAGGAGACTTATGGCTACACCTTC
. . TRBJ2-7 TRBV5-8 CASSWRQGRAEQYF TGTGCCAGCAGCTGGCGGCAGGGGAGAGCCGAGCAGTACTTC
. . TRBJ1-1 TRBV2 CASSDSQNTEAFF TGTGCCAGCAGTGACAGTCAGAACACTGAAGCTTTCTTT
. . TRBJ2-7 TRBV27 CASRGRITYEQYF TGTGCCAGCAGAGGGAGAATCACCTACGAGCAGTACTTC
. TRBD1 TRBJ1-1 TRBV28 CASRPWTGANTEAFF TGTGCCAGCAGGCCATGGACAGGGGCGAACACTGAAGCTTTCTTT